The clone carrying this TCR beta chain was counted many times. RNA transcripts gave rise to amplified TCR beta CDR3 regions. The HTBI primer set served for first-round RT-PCR of the TCR CDR3. Each CDR3 protein is one row after TCRdb ran MiXCR on the multiplex PCR reads. This table holds 300,000 to 400,000 distinct CDR3 sequences, under 25% found once. These data originate in a study of T cells in Graves' hyperthyroidism and ophthalmopathy. The CDR3 runs 15 residues. With V trimmed by 5 bases and J by 4 bases, 6 bases remained unmatched. The V gene's germline CDR1 is MNHNS and CDR2 SASEGT. The specimen sequenced was blood. The sequence was collected from a woman between 50 and 59 years old with Graves' hyperthyroidism. The chain combines TRBV6-1 with TRBJ2-2, with 8 bases fitting TRBD1. CDR3 coding DNA: TGTGCCAGCAGTAGAGGACAGGGATTCACCGGGGAGCTGTTTTTT. It codes for CASSRGQGFTGELFF.